This T cell receptor beta chain comes out of a study of CD8 T cells in Susac syndrome. With random hexamers, reverse transcription was performed on roughly 0.45 to 1 ug of RNA. TCR beta CDR3 was amplified by immunoSEQ covering 54 Vbeta and 13 Jbeta. MiXCR, applied by TCRdb to the immunoSEQ multiplex PCR reads, yields one record per CDR3 protein. The sample holds around 99,000 distinct CDR3 sequences, 95% to 98% seen once. The CDR3 totals 16 residues. Losses at the gene ends were 3 bases for V and 1 base for J; bases not matched to a gene: 6. Sequences were obtained from CD4+ T cells from PBMCs. The chain employs TRBV12-3 or TRBV12-4 and TRBJ1-1; 9 bases agree with TRBD1. The clonotype originates from a human donor in good health. This CDR3 reads CASSFTPTGGNTEAFF. In DNA, the CDR3 is TGTGCCAGCAGTTTTACCCCGACAGGGGGGAACACTGAAGCTTTCTTT.